This section outlines one T cell receptor beta chain sequence together with its context. Its cognate antigen is unknown. The sample is drawn from a study of T-cell reconstitution after alpha-beta-depleted transplantation in children. Whole-study findings and limits: The origin of high day-60 TCRbeta diversity in some patients lay in surviving recipient T cells and thymic progenitors. Two months or so post-transplant, alpha-beta T cells reportedly derived from several hundred expanded graft clones.

This sample's TCRbeta library carried unique molecular identifier barcodes. TCRdb re-derived calls from the PCR reads in MiXCR, one entry per CDR3 protein. The sample carries 200,000 to 250,000 distinct CDR3 sequences, approximately 10% recorded once. V lost 5 bases, J lost 8 bases, and 18 bases lay in between. Germline values: CDR1 SGHTA, CDR2 FQGNSA. CDR3 length equals 14 residues. The receptor was isolated from a child younger than two with acute myeloid leukemia, due to receive a stem cell transplant. V is TRBV7-2 and J is TRBJ1-2, with D perhaps TRBD1 (6 bases). The material sequenced was PBMCs, taken before TCRalphabeta/CD19-depleted stem cell transplant. CDR3 region: CASSQHQGTRGYTF. CDR3 coding DNA: TGTGCCAGCAGCCAGCACCAGGGGACTCGAGGCTACACCTTC.